Described below is a single T cell receptor (beta chain) sequence and its context. Its antigen is unidentified. Germline V lookup: CDR1 SNHLY, CDR2 FYNNEI. The V and J ends lost 3 bases and 8 bases respectively, with 11 bases between them. CDR3 size: 13 residues. The sample belongs to a study of lymphopenia after photon versus proton radiotherapy. Study observations and caveats: After the lymphocyte nadir, photon-treated repertoires showed oligoclonal expansion, especially of CD8+ Temra cells. Under photons, naive T cells and diversity fell while effector/memory populations rose. In patients who died, overall survival fell as post-nadir TCR diversity dropped more. Better survival with proton therapy was suggested as possible, not demonstrated.

Measured with immunoSEQ multiplex PCR; TCRdb has only the in-frame clones, and not every one. The top ten clones hold about 1.9% of a sample with more than 45,000 clones, around 84% of them seen once. The chain couples TRBV2 to TRBJ2-1; D not resolved. This receptor was taken from a man between 60 and 75 years old with pancreatic cancer. This material consisted of peripheral blood, taken from a patient treated with proton-based radiotherapy. CDR3 nucleotides: TGTGCCAGCAGTGAGCCTTTTACGGATGAGCAGTTCTTC. Translating gives CASSEPFTDEQFF.